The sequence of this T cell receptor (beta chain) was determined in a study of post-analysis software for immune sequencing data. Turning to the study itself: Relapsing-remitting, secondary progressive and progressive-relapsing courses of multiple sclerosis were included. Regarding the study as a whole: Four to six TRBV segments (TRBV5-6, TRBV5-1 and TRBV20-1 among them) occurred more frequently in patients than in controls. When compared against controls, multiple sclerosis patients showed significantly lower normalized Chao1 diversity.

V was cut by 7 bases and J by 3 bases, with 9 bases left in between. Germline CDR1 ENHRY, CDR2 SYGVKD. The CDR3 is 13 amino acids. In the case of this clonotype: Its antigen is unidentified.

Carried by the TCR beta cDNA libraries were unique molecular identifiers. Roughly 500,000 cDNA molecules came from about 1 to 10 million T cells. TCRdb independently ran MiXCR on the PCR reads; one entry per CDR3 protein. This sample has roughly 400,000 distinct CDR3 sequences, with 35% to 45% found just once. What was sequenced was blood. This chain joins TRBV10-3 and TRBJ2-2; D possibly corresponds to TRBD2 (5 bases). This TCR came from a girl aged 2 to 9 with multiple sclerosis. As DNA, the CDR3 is TGTGCCATCACAGAGAGGGACACCGGGGAGCTGTTTTTT. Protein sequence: CAITERDTGELFF.